The 7 T cell receptor beta chains listed next were all sequenced from one sample in a study of cytomegalovirus exposure and HLA in healthy donors. PCR involved 60 Vbeta and 13 Jbeta primers. Sequencing used immunoSEQ multiplex PCR; TCRdb keeps in-frame clones, though not all of them. Of 150,000 to 200,000 clones listed, about 82% are singletons. Source material: PBMCs. The receptors stem from a male donor in good health and CMV-seronegative.

The CDR3, as DNA: TGTGCCAGCAGTTTTGTAGCGGGAGGGACTGAGCAGTTCTTC. Encoded protein: CASSFVAGGTEQFF. V gene TRBV28 combines with J gene TRBJ2-1, with TRBD2 matching 11 bases. The CDR3 contains 14 residues. The germline V gene has CDR1 MDHEN and CDR2 SYDVKM. Unmatched junction bases numbered 4, after V lost 3 bases and J lost 9 bases. The full variable domain, with the rest looked up from reference TRBV28 and TRBJ2-1, is DVKVTQSSRYLVKRTGEKVFLECVQDMDHENMFWYRQDPGLGLRLIYFSYDVKMKEKGDIPEGYSVSREKKERFSLILESASTNQTSMYLCASSFVAGGTEQFFGPGTRLTVL.

The chain has TRBV4-3 and TRBJ1-1, with D uncertain. The CDR3 contains 16 residues. Trimming took off 5 bases at V and 0 bases at J, with 16 bases between the two ends. The V gene's germline CDR1 is LGHNA and CDR2 YSLEER. The CDR3 reads CASSLKGRGLNTEAFF. For the CDR3, the DNA is TGCGCCAGCAGCTTAAAGGGCCGGGGTTTGAACACTGAAGCTTTCTTT.

This rearrangement joins TRBV27 to TRBJ2-7; TRBD1 aligns across 10 bases. The CDR3 has 13 amino acids. The V and J ends lost 10 bases and 3 bases, in that order; junction bases with no gene match: 6. The germline V gene encodes CDR1 MNHEY and CDR2 SMNVEV (reference sequence). The CDR3 spells CATSTGGSYEQYF. In DNA form, the CDR3 reads TGTGCCACATCGACAGGGGGCAGCTACGAGCAGTACTTC.

The chain couples TRBV4-1 to TRBJ2-7; 9 bases are a match to TRBD2. The CDR3 runs 15 residues. Per germline, CDR1 MGHRA and CDR2 YSYEKL. Trimming at V came to 3 bases and at J to 4 bases, leaving 7 bases not matched to a gene. The CDR3 protein is CASSHPPGLAYEQYF. DNA of the CDR3: TGCGCCAGCAGCCACCCGCCGGGACTAGCTTACGAGCAGTACTTC.

This clone was found once. The chain uses TRBV4-2 and TRBJ2-1, with 8 bases fitting TRBD1. CDR1 LGHNA and CDR2 YNFKEQ come from the germline V gene. After removal of 2 bases from V and 10 bases from J, the junction contained 13 bases not matched to a gene. The CDR3 length is 16 residues. The CDR3 sequence: CASSQLQGQGANEQFF. CDR3 DNA sequence: TGTGCCAGCAGCCAACTTCAAGGGCAGGGGGCAAACGAGCAGTTCTTC.

This chain connects TRBV13 to TRBJ2-5; 11 nucleotides line up with TRBD2. The CDR3 is 14 residues long. The V segment lost 5 bases and the J segment 4 bases; nucleotides outside the gene matches: 3. Germline V lookup: CDR1 PRHDT, CDR2 FYEKMQ (reference sequence). CDR3: CASSASGRIETQYF. CDR3 in DNA: TGTGCCAGCAGCGCTAGCGGGAGGATAGAGACCCAGTACTTC.

The chain has TRBV7-9 and TRBJ2-5, with 11 bases matching TRBD2. Germline CDR1 SEHNR, CDR2 FQNEAQ (reference sequence). The CDR3 has 16 amino acids. Germline trimming cut 5 bases from V and 2 bases from J; bases unmatched to any gene: 7. CDR3 residues: CASSPTSGGQQETQYF. Here the CDR3 DNA reads TGTGCCAGCAGCCCCACTAGCGGGGGCCAACAAGAGACCCAGTACTTC.